This TCR beta chain was sequenced for a study of cytomegalovirus exposure and HLA in healthy donors. General study points: As confirmed in vitro, a few CMV-associated chains were specific for CMV antigens.

Trimming pared 5 bases from V and 7 bases from J, leaving 9 bases between. From germline, CDR1 is SGHTA and CDR2 FQGTGA. This CDR3 region has 12 residues. Comments on this clone: Its antigen remains unknown.

The PCR had 60 Vbeta and 13 Jbeta primers. Using immunoSEQ multiplex PCR, the repertoire was profiled, and TCRdb retains in-frame clones only, with some absent. The data hold about 200,000 clones, with about 76% observed a single time. This TCR derives from a male donor in good health and CMV-seropositive. Sequences were obtained from PBMCs. This chain links TRBV7-3 with TRBJ2-1, with D possibly TRBD2 on 6 matching bases. The CDR3: CASSPGGNEQFF. The CDR3 bases are TGTGCCAGCAGCCCCGGAGGGAATGAGCAGTTCTTC.